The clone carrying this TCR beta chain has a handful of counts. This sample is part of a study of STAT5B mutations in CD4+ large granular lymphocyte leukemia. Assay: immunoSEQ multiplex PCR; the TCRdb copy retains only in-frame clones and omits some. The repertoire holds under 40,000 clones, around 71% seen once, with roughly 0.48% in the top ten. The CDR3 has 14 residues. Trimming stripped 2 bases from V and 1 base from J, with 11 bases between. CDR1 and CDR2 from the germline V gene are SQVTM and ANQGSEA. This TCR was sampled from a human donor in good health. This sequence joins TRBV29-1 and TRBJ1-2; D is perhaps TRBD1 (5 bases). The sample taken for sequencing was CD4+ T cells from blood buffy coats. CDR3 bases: TGCAGCGTTGAACGGGGGGGGGTTAACTATGGCTACACCTTC. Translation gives CSVERGGVNYGYTF.